This record covers a single T cell receptor beta chain. Its antigen has not been determined. One base away there is no much larger clone; base qualities are not given. The collaborating institutions used their own protocols to collect whole blood in K2EDTA tubes. For TCRbeta analysis, collaborators shipped samples as frozen whole blood, isolated PBMCs, or DNA extracted from either of those sample types. Trimming accounts for 6 bases at V and 9 bases at J, while the number of junction bases matched to no gene is 1. The germline V gene gives CDR1 as MNHEY and CDR2 as SVGAGI. Reading from cysteine to phenylalanine, the CDR3 counts 13 amino acids. Solely the CDR3 DNA is kept, with 39 bases framed from the first base. The sample comes from a study of blood T cell repertoires in COVID-19 (dated by TCRdb to 2020 to 2021). In the study overall: Samples from collaborators originated in the United States, Italy and Spain and spanned both the acute and convalescent phases of COVID-19. The material from the prospective study consisted of cDNA or gDNA derived from T cells, B-cell-depleted T cells, or PBMCs. Subjects who had been exposed to COVID-19, were actively infected with it, or had recovered from it provided the deeply sampled blood TCRbeta repertoires that made up the dataset. The repertoires were made available in a free public database intended to serve as a resource for research on the immune response to SARS-CoV-2. Samples were obtained from the ongoing ImmuneRACE study (first 160 participants) and from roughly 1,300 subjects provided by 6 global collaborators. Nearly every sample came with metadata listing a de-identified subject ID, COVID-19 status, age in years and sex. HLA class I and class II types, where available, came from metadata supplied by the sample provider rather than from assay-based typing. Points the paper makes about the study in general: Clinical and demographic metadata were provided uncurated, with the amount varying by source and participant.

TCRbeta CDR3 regions were amplified from genomic DNA by means of the immunoSEQ Assay, a bias-controlled multiplex PCR. On the study's bioinformatics: The number of nucleated cells in each sample was estimated by amplification of reference gene primers within the assay. To quantify the absolute abundance of each unique TCRbeta CDR3 rearrangement, sequence reads were collapsed and filtered. For each sample, productive Simpson clonality was calculated by taking the square root of Simpson's diversity index across productive rearrangements. In TCRdb, the immuneACCESS table is reduced to in-frame sequences with V and J assigned. These tables do not hold every clone; where another copy was compared, an unresolved V gene accounts for under half, and the others remain unexplained. V, J and clone size were drawn from that table, and D and trimming were deduced from the DNA. This sample is represented by roughly 63,000 clones; 74% of them were singletons. Roughly 27% of the sample goes to the ten largest clones.

The rearranged segments are TRBV6-5 and TRBJ1-6; the central 11 bases match TRBD1. This sequence was found in a woman aged 80 or older with acute or convalescent COVID-19. Sequenced material: peripheral blood. DNA sequence: TGTGCCAGCAGCGGGACAGGGGGTTCACCCCTCCACTTT. It translates to CASSGTGGSPLHF.